This TCR beta chain came from a study of long-term antiretroviral therapy in people with HIV. United States facilities provided treatment to all participants with HIV. Survey level was the resolution at which the v3.0 immunoSEQ assay ran. The method was immunoSEQ multiplex PCR; TCRdb's version includes in-frame clones alone and lacks a portion of them. The sample shows 13,000 to 15,000 clones, 75% to 85% of them seen only once. The table lists this clone with a count of one. Its antigen remains unidentified. Trimming shortened V by 0 bases and J by 6 bases, and 14 bases separated the two germline ends. The germline gives CDR1 SNHLY, CDR2 FYNNEI. The CDR3 covers 15 residues. The study's findings and limits: Repertoires from HIV showed CDR3 length ranges narrower than those of controls.

The material was unsorted PBMCs, obtained 3.2 years before starting antiretroviral therapy. This clonotype was obtained from a man in his forties with HIV. The V and J genes are TRBV2 and TRBJ1-1; D is possibly TRBD1 (6 bases). DNA of the CDR3: TGTGCCAGCAGTGAAGCGGGACACCCGGGCGCTGAAGCTTTCTTT. Amino acid sequence: CASSEAGHPGAEAFF.